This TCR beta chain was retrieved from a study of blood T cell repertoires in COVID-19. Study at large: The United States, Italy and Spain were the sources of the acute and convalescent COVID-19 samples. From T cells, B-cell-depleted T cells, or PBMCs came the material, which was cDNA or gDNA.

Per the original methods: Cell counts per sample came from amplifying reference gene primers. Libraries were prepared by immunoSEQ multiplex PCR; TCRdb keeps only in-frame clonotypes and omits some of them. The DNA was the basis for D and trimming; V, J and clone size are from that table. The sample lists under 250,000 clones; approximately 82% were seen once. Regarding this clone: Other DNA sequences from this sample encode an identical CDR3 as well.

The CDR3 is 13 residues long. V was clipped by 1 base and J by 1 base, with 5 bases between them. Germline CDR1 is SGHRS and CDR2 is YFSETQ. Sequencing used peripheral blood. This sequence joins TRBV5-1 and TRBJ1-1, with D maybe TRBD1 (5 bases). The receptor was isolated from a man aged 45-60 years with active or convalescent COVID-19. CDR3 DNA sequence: TGCGCCAGCAGCTTGCAGGGGAACACTGAAGCTTTCTTT. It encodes CASSLQGNTEAFF.